These 22 T cell receptor beta chains share one sample of origin, sequenced in a study of T cells after yellow fever vaccination. TCRdb analysed the 5' RACE reads with MiXCR anew, one entry per CDR3 protein. Seen here are 250,000 to 400,000 distinct CDR3 sequences, approximately 4% observed once, and the top ten hold about 26%. Sequenced here: PBMCs, sampled 5 days after the yellow fever booster vaccination. The receptors here all came from a man aged 18-30 years who received the YFV17D yellow fever vaccine.

The chain employs TRBV29-1 and TRBJ1-1, with D hard to call. Germline V CDR1 and CDR2: SQVTM, ANQGSEA. The V end was cut by 6 bases, the J end by 4 bases, with 12 bases between. CDR3 size: 12 residues. The CDR3 sequence: CSVAVLSTEAFF. The CDR3 region has the DNA TGCAGCGTCGCCGTCCTTAGCACTGAAGCTTTCTTT.

This clonotype was detected a few times. This chain connects TRBV5-1 to TRBJ2-5; D call uncertain. The length of the CDR3 is 14 residues. With 0 bases removed from V and 5 bases from J, the gap between germline ends came to 11 bases. Germline V CDR1 and CDR2: SGHRS, YFSETQ. Here the CDR3 reads CASSLVPDDETQYF. The CDR3 region has the DNA TGCGCCAGCAGCTTGGTGCCAGACGATGAGACCCAGTACTTC.

This clonotype was counted a few times. V gene TRBV7-3 combines with J gene TRBJ2-5, with TRBD2 matching 7 bases. The CDR3 consists of 14 residues. Unmatched junction bases numbered 7, after V lost 5 bases and J lost 4 bases. Germline V gene data show CDR1 as SGHTA and CDR2 as FQGTGA. The CDR3 coding sequence is TGTGCCAGCAGCCCAAGCGGGGTTGGAGAGACCCAGTACTTC. Amino acids: CASSPSGVGETQYF.

The chain uses TRBV4-1 and TRBJ2-1, with 12 nucleotides matching TRBD2. This CDR3 has 16 amino acids. Germline-derived CDR1 and CDR2 are MGHRA and YSYEKL. V was clipped by 0 bases and J by 8 bases; unmatched bases: 5. CDR3 DNA: TGCGCCAGCAGCCAAGAGAGGACTAGCGGGGTGGATGAGCAGTTCTTC. Protein product: CASSQERTSGVDEQFF.

The count of this clonotype is one. This rearrangement joins TRBV5-5 to TRBJ1-5; a weak D match, TRBD1 (6 bases). The CDR3 length is 15 residues. Germline loops: CDR1 SGHKS, CDR2 YYEKEE (reference sequence). Deletions cut 4 bases from V and 1 base from J, with 12 bases between. The CDR3 spells CASSEGQVSNQPQHF. Written as DNA, the CDR3 is TGTGCCAGCAGCGAGGGACAAGTAAGCAATCAGCCCCAGCATTTT.

This rearrangement joins TRBV12-3 or TRBV12-4 to TRBJ1-2; D not certain. V lost 4 bases and J lost 2, with 14 bases in between. CDR3 length: 15 amino acids. This chain's CDR3 is CASSSPIQSNYGYTF. The CDR3 coding sequence is TGTGCCAGCAGTTCCCCAATCCAGAGCAACTATGGCTACACCTTC.

This clonotype has only a few counts. V and J are TRBV4-2 and TRBJ1-6, with 7 bases aligning to TRBD1. The CDR3 covers 16 residues. J was trimmed by 2 bases and V by 1 base; bases with no gene match: 2. CDR1 is LGHNA, CDR2 YNFKEQ, per germline. CDR3 in DNA: TGTGCCAGCAGCCAAGCTCAGGGGGCCTATAATTCACCCCTCCACTTT. Protein sequence: CASSQAQGAYNSPLHF.

In its sample, this clonotype was seen many times. The V call is TRBV5-6, the J call TRBJ1-1; D is possibly TRBD1 (5 bases). This CDR3 is built from 16 residues. V was clipped by 2 bases and J by 7 bases, with 21 bases between them. Germline CDR1 is SGHDT and CDR2 is YYEEEE. Here the CDR3 DNA reads TGTGCCAGCAGCTTTCGCCGGACTGCTTTGGGGGATGAAGCTTTCTTT. It codes for CASSFRRTALGDEAFF. The whole variable domain, remainder taken from reference TRBV5-6 and TRBJ1-1, is DAGVTQSPTHLIKTRGQQVTLRCSPKSGHDTVSWYQQALGQGPQFIFQYYEEEERQRGNFPDRFSGHQFPNYSSELNVNALLLGDSALYLCASSFRRTALGDEAFFGQGTRLTVV.

This chain joins TRBV7-9 and TRBJ2-1, with D unclear. The germline gives CDR1 SEHNR, CDR2 FQNEAQ (reference sequence). Trimming took off 4 bases at V and 8 bases at J, with 6 bases between the two ends. This CDR3 spans 11 amino acids. The CDR3 bases are TGTGCCAGCAGCTCGGGCCATGAGCAGTTCTTC. Its translation is CASSSGHEQFF.

The J gene is TRBJ1-2, the V gene TRBV6-6; 7 positions match TRBD1. CDR3 length equals 12 residues. The germline gives CDR1 MNHNY, CDR2 SVGAGI (reference sequence). The ends lost 7 bases at V and 5 bases at J; junction bases unmatched: 4. CDR3 in DNA: TGTGCCAGCAATTTACAGGGGTATGGCTACACCTTC. It translates to CASNLQGYGYTF.

This chain uses TRBV4-3 with TRBJ2-3; 7 bases fit TRBD1. Germline V CDR1 and CDR2: LGHNA, YSLEER. There are 14 residues in the CDR3. The V segment lost 8 bases and the J segment 1 base; nucleotides outside the gene matches: 6. CDR3 in DNA: TGCGCCAGCGGAATAGGGGGCGGCACAGATACGCAGTATTTT. Amino acids: CASGIGGGTDTQYF.

This clonotype was observed a few times. The genes are TRBV20-1 and TRBJ2-3; D is perhaps TRBD1 or TRBD2 (5 bases each). Trimming removed 1 base at V and 8 bases at J, with 16 bases between. CDR1 and CDR2 (germline): DFQATT, SNEGSKA (reference sequence). The CDR3 covers 14 residues. CDR3 loop: CSARGLSGRGTQYF. CDR3 sequence (DNA): TGCAGTGCTAGAGGCCTAAGCGGTAGGGGTACGCAGTATTTT.

The rearrangement uses TRBV28 and TRBJ2-2; D might be TRBD2 (6 bases). Trimming removed 5 bases at V and 4 bases at J, with 11 bases between. The germline V gene has CDR1 MDHEN and CDR2 SYDVKM. This CDR3 region has 14 residues. The CDR3 here is CASSGGKRTGELFF. The CDR3 DNA follows: TGTGCCAGCAGTGGAGGGAAGCGCACCGGGGAGCTGTTTTTT.

The chain's CDR3 is CASSFRLGNEETQYF. DNA for the CDR3: TGCGCCAGCAGCTTCCGTCTAGGGAACGAAGAGACCCAGTACTTC. The chain combines TRBV5-1 with TRBJ2-5; D gene unclear. V shed 2 bases and J shed 3 bases, with 14 bases lying between them. CDR3 length: 15 residues. Germline V lookup: CDR1 SGHRS, CDR2 YFSETQ. Filled out from reference TRBV5-1 and TRBJ2-5, the complete variable domain reads KAGVTQTPRYLIKTRGQQVTLSCSPISGHRSVSWYQQTPGQGLQFLFEYFSETQRNKGNFPGRFSGRQFSNSRSEMNVSTLELGDSALYLCASSFRLGNEETQYFGPGTRLLVL.

This clonotype was counted at least ten times. For the CDR3, the DNA is TGCAGTGCCGAAACCCCGGCCGGGGGCCCTAGCACAGATACGCAGTATTTT. It is translated as CSAETPAGGPSTDTQYF. The V gene is TRBV20-1, the J gene TRBJ2-3; possibly TRBD1 or TRBD2 for D (6 bases each). The CDR3 totals 17 residues. V lost 6 bases to trimming and J lost 0 bases, with 22 bases between them. Germline assignment: CDR1 DFQATT and CDR2 SNEGSKA (reference sequence).

V gene TRBV7-8 combines with J gene TRBJ2-6, with 8 bases aligning to TRBD2. Germline lookup yields CDR1 SGHVS and CDR2 FQNEAQ. After removal of 1 base from V and 0 bases from J, the junction contained 5 bases not matched to a gene. This CDR3 has 18 residues. This chain's CDR3 is CASSLVPRGGSGANVLTF. In DNA, the CDR3 is TGTGCCAGCAGCTTAGTCCCTCGGGGGGGCTCTGGGGCCAACGTCCTGACTTTC.

This clonotype was seen more than once but under ten times. This chain connects TRBV11-3 to TRBJ2-2; the match to TRBD1 covers 11 bases. V lost 5 bases to trimming and J lost 5 bases; unmatched junction nucleotides: 10. The CDR3 contains 17 residues. In germline, CDR1 is SGHNT, CDR2 YENEEA. Here the CDR3 DNA reads TGTGCCAGCAGCCCCGGACAGGGGGCTCCGGGAACCGGGGAGCTGTTTTTT. Its protein is CASSPGQGAPGTGELFF.

With regard to this clonotype: One end of the junction varies from germline; a read error may be responsible. The chain links TRBV27 to TRBJ2-1, with 8 bases matching TRBD2. The CDR3 totals 16 residues. CDR1 and CDR2 (germline): MNHEY, SMNVEV (reference sequence). Here the CDR3 DNA reads TGTGCCAGCAGTGGACAGACTAGCGCGACTTACAATGAGCATTTCTTC. Amino acids: CASSGQTSATYNEHFF.

This clonotype was detected a few times. The CDR3 spells CSAARSGGYEQYV. CDR3 nucleotide sequence: TGCAGTGCTGCCCGTAGCGGGGGGTACGAGCAGTACGTC. The rearrangement uses TRBV20-1 and TRBJ2-7, with 10 nucleotides matching TRBD2. The CDR3 contains 13 residues. J lost 4 bases, V lost 5 bases, and 5 bases had no gene match. The germline gives CDR1 DFQATT, CDR2 SNEGSKA (reference sequence).

V gene TRBV20-1 combines with J gene TRBJ2-5, with 10 bases lining up with TRBD2. The CDR3 runs to 14 residues. Germline CDR1 reads DFQATT; CDR2 reads SNEGSKA (reference sequence). With V trimmed by 6 bases and J by 4 bases, 8 bases remained unmatched. CDR3 amino acids: CSARPTSGAETQYF. In nucleotides, the CDR3 is TGCAGTGCCAGACCTACTAGCGGGGCAGAGACCCAGTACTTC.

This clonotype has just a few counts. The chain employs TRBV20-1 and TRBJ2-7, with D tentatively TRBD1 (5 bases). This CDR3 spans 14 amino acids. V shed 4 bases and J shed 3 bases, with 16 bases lying between them. Germline V lookup: CDR1 DFQATT, CDR2 SNEGSKA (reference sequence). CDR3 region: CSANNASQGYEQYF. The DNA for the CDR3 is TGCAGTGCTAACAACGCCTCCCAGGGCTACGAGCAGTACTTC.

This clonotype was detected a few times. The genes are TRBV12-3 or TRBV12-4 and TRBJ2-7; D may be TRBD2 (7 bases). This CDR3 region has 14 residues. V was pared by 3 bases and J by 1 base, with 10 bases between. CDR3 residues: CASSFGGQSYEQYF. CDR3 DNA sequence: TGTGCCAGCAGTTTCGGGGGGCAGTCCTACGAGCAGTACTTC.